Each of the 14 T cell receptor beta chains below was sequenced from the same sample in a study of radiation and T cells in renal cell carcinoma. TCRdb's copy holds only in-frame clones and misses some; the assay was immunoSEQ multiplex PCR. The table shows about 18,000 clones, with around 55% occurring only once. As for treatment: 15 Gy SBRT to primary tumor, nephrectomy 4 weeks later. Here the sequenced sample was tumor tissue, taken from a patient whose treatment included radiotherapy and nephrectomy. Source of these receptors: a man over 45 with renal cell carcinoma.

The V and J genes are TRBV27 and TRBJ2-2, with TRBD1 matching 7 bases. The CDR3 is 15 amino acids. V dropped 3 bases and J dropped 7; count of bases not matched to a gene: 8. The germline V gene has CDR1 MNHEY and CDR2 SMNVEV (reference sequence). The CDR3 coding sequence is TGTGCCAGCAGTTTCCAGCAGGGGGTTGACGGGGAGCTGTTTTTT. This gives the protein CASSFQQGVDGELFF.

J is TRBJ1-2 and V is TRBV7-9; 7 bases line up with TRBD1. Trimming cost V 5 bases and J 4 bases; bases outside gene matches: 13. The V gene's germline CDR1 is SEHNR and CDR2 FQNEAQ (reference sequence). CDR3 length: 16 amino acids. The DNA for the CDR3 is TGTGCCAGCAGCCCATCAGGGGGAGGATCCCCCTATGGCTACACCTTC. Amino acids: CASSPSGGGSPYGYTF.

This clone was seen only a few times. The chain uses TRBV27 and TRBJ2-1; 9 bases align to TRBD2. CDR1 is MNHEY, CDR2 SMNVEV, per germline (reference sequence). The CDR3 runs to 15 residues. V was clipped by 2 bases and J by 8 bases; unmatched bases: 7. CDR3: CASSLKGLAWDEQFF. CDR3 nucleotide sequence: TGTGCCAGCAGTTTAAAGGGACTAGCATGGGATGAGCAGTTCTTC.

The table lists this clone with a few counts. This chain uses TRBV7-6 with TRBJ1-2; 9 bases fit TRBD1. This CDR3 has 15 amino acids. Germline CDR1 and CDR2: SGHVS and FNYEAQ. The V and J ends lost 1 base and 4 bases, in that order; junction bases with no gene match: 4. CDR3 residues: CASSLEGQGRYGYTF. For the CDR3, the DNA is TGTGCCAGCAGCTTAGAGGGACAGGGCCGCTATGGCTACACCTTC.

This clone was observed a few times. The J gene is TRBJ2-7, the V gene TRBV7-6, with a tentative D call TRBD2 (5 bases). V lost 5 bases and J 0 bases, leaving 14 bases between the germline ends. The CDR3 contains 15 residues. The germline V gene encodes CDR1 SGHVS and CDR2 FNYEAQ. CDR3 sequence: CASSAGSGSSYEQYF. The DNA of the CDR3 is TGTGCCAGCAGCGCTGGATCGGGAAGCTCCTACGAGCAGTACTTC.

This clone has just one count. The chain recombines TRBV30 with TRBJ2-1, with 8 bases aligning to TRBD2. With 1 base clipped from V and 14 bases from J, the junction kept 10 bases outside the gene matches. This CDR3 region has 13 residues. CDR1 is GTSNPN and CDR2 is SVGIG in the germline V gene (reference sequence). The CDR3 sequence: CAWSATSGPVEFF. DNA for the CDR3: TGTGCCTGGAGTGCCACTAGCGGCCCGGTGGAGTTCTTC.

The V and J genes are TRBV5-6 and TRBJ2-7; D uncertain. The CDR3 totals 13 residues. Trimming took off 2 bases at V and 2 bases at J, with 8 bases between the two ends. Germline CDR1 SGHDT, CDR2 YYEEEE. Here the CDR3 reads CASSFGVTYEQYF. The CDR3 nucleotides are TGTGCCAGCAGCTTCGGAGTTACCTACGAGCAGTACTTC.

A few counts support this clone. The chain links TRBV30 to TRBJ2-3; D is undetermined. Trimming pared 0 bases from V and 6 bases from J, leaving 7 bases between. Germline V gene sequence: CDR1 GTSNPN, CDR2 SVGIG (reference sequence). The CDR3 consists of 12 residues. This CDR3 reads CAWSVSWDTQYF. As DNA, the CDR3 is TGTGCCTGGAGTGTATCATGGGATACGCAGTATTTT.

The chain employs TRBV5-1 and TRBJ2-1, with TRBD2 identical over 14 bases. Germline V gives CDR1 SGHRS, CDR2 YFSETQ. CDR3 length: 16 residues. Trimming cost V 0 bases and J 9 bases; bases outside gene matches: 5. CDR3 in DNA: TGCGCCAGCAGCTTGGGACTAGCGGGAGGGTGGGGTGAGCAGTTCTTC. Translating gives CASSLGLAGGWGEQFF. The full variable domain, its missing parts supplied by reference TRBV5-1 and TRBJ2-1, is KAGVTQTPRYLIKTRGQQVTLSCSPISGHRSVSWYQQTPGQGLQFLFEYFSETQRNKGNFPGRFSGRQFSNSRSEMNVSTLELGDSALYLCASSLGLAGGWGEQFFGPGTRLTVL.

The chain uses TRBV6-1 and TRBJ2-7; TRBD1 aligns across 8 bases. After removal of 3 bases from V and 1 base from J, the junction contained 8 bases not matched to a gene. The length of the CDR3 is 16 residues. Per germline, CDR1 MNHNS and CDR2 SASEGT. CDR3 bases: TGTGCCAGCAGTGATTTATGGGGACAGGCGTCCTACGAGCAGTACTTC. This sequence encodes CASSDLWGQASYEQYF.

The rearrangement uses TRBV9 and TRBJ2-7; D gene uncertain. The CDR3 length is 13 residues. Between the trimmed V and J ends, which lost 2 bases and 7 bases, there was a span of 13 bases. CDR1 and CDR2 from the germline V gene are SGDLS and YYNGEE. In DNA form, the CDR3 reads TGTGCCAGCAGCGTCTCCCCCCCGAGGGAGCAGTACTTC. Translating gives CASSVSPPREQYF.

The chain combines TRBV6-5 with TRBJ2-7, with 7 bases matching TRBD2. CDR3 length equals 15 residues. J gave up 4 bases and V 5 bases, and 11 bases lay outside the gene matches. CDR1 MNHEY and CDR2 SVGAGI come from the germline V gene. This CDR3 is CASSPGTMGGYEQYF. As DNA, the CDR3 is TGTGCCAGCAGTCCAGGGACTATGGGCGGGTACGAGCAGTACTTC.

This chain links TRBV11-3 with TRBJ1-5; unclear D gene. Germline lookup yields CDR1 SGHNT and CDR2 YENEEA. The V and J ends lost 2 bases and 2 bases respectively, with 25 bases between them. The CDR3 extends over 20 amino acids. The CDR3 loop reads CASSLLTGRSFEEGNQPQHF. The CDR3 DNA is TGTGCCAGCAGCTTACTTACGGGTAGATCATTCGAAGAGGGCAATCAGCCCCAGCATTTT.

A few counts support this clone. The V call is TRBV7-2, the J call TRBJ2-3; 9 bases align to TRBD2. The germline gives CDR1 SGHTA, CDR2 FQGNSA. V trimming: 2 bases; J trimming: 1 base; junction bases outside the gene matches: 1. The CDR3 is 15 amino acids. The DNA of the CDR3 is TGTGCCAGCAGCTTACGGACTAGCGGCACAGATACGCAGTATTTT. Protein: CASSLRTSGTDTQYF.